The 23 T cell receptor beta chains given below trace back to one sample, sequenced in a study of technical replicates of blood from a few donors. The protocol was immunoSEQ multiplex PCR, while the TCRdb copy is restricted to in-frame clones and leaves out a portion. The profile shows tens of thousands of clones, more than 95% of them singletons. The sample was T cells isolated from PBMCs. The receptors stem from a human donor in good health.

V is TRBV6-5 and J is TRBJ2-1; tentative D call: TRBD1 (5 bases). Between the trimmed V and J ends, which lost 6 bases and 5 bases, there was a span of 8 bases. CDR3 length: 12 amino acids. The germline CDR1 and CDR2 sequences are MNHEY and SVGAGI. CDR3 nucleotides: TGTGCCAGCAGCTTGGACAACAATGAGCAGTTCTTC. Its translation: CASSLDNNEQFF.

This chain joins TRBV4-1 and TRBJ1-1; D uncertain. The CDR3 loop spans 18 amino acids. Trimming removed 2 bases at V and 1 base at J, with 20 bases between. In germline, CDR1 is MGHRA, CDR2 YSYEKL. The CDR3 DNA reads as TGCGCCAGCAGCCAACTTCCGGGAGGAGTAAGATCGAACACTGAAGCTTTCTTT. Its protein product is CASSQLPGGVRSNTEAFF.

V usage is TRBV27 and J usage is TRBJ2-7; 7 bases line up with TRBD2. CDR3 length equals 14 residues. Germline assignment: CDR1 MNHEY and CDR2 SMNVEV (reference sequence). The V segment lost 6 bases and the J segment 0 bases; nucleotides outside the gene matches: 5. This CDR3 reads CASSPGLNSYEQYF. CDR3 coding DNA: TGTGCCAGCAGCCCGGGACTAAACTCCTACGAGCAGTACTTC.

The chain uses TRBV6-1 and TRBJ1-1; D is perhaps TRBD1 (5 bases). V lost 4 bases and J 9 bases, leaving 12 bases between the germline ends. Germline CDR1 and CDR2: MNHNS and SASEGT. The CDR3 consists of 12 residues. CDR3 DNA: TGTGCCAGCAGTGCGACAGAGATTAAAGCTTTCTTT. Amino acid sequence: CASSATEIKAFF.

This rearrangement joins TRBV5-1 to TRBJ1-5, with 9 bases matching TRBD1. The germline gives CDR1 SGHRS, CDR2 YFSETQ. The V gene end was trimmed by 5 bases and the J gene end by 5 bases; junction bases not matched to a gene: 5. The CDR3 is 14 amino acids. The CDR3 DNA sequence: TGCGCCAGCAGGGCAACAGGGGGCGATCAGCCCCAGCATTTT. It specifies CASRATGGDQPQHF. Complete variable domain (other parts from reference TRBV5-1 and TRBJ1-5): KAGVTQTPRYLIKTRGQQVTLSCSPISGHRSVSWYQQTPGQGLQFLFEYFSETQRNKGNFPGRFSGRQFSNSRSEMNVSTLELGDSALYLCASRATGGDQPQHFGDGTRLSIL.

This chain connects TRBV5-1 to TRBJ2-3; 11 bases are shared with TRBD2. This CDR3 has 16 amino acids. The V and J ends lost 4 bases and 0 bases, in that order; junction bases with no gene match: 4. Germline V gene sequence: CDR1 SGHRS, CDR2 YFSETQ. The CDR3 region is CASSRRLAGSTDTQYF. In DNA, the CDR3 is TGCGCCAGCAGCCGAAGACTAGCGGGGAGCACAGATACGCAGTATTTT. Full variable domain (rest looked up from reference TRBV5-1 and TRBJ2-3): KAGVTQTPRYLIKTRGQQVTLSCSPISGHRSVSWYQQTPGQGLQFLFEYFSETQRNKGNFPGRFSGRQFSNSRSEMNVSTLELGDSALYLCASSRRLAGSTDTQYFGPGTRLTVL.

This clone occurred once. CDR3 sequence (DNA): TGTGCCAGCAGCCGACAGGATCAGCCCCAGCATTTT. Encoded protein: CASSRQDQPQHF. The rearrangement links TRBV5-6 to TRBJ1-5, with TRBD1 as a possible D gene (6 bases). The CDR3 totals 12 residues. V was trimmed by 4 bases and J by 5 bases, leaving 7 bases between them. CDR1 is SGHDT and CDR2 is YYEEEE in the germline V gene.

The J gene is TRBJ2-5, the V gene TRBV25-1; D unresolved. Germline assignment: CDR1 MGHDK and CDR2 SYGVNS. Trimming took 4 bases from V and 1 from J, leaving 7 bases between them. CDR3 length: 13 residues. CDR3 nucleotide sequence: TGTGCCAGCAGTGGTCGGAGCCAAGAGACCCAGTACTTC. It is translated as CASSGRSQETQYF.

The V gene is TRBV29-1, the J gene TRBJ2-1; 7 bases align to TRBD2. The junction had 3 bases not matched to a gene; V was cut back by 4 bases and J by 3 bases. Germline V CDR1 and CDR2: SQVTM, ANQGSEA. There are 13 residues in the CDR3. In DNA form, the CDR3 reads TGCAGCGTTGTAAGCGGGGTCTACAATGAGCAGTTCTTC. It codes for CSVVSGVYNEQFF.

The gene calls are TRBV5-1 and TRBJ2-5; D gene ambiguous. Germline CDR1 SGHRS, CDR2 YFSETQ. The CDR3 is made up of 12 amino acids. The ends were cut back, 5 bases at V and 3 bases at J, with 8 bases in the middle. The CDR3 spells CASSGTEETQYF. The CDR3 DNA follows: TGCGCCAGCAGTGGTACAGAAGAGACCCAGTACTTC.

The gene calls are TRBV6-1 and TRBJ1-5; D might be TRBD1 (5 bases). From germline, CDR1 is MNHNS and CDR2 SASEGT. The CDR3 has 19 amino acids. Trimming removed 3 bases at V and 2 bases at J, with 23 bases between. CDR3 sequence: CASSEAPRQGGTGNQPQHF. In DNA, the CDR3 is TGTGCCAGCAGTGAGGCCCCCCGGCAGGGAGGAACAGGCAATCAGCCCCAGCATTTT.

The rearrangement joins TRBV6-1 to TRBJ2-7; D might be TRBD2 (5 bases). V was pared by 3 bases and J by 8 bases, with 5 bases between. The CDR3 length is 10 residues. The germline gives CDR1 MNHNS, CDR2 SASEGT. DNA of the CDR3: TGTGCCAGCAGTGACGGGAAGCAGTACTTC. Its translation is CASSDGKQYF.

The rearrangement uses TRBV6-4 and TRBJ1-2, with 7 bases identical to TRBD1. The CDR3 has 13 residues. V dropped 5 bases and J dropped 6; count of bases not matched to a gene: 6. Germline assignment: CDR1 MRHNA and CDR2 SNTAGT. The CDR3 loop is CASSHRGRDGYTF. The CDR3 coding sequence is TGTGCCAGCAGTCACAGGGGAAGGGATGGCTACACCTTC.

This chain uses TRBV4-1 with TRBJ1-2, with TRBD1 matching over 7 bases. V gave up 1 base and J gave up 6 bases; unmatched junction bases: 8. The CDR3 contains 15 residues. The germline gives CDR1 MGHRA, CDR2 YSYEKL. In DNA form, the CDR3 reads TGCGCCAGCAGCCAAGCGGTAGACAGGGACCATGGCTACACCTTC. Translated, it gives CASSQAVDRDHGYTF.

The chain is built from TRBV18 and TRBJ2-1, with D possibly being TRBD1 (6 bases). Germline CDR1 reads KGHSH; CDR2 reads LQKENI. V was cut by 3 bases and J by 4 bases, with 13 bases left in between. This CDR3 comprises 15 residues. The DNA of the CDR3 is TGTGCCAGCTCACCTCCGGGACAACCATACAATGAGCAGTTCTTC. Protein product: CASSPPGQPYNEQFF.

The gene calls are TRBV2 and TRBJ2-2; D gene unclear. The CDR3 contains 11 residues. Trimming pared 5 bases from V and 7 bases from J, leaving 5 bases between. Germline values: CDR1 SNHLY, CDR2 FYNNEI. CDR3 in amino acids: CASSQIGELFF. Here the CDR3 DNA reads TGTGCCAGCAGTCAAATCGGGGAGCTGTTTTTT. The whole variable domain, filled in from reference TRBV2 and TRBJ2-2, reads EPEVTQTPSHQVTQMGQEVILRCVPISNHLYFYWYRQILGQKVEFLVSFYNNEISEKSEIFDDQFSVERPDGSNFTLKIRSTKLEDSAMYFCASSQIGELFFGEGSRLTVL.

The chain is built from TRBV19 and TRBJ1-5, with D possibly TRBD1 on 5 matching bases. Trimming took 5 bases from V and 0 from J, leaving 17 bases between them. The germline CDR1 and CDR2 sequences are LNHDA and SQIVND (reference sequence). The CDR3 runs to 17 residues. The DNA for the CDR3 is TGTGCCAGTAGTCACCGGACAAACGTAAATAGCAATCAGCCCCAGCATTTT. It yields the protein CASSHRTNVNSNQPQHF.

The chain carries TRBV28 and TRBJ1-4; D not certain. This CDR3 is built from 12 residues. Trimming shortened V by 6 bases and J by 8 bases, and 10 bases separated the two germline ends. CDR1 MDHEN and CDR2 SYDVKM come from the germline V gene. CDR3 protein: CASRTRWEKLFF. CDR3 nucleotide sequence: TGTGCCAGCAGGACACGCTGGGAAAAACTGTTTTTT.

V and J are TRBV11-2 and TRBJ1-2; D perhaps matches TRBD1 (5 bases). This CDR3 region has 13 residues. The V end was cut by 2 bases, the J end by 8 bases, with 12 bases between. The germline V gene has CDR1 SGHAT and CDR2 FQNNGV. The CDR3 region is CASSLQGTGGYTF. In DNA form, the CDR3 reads TGTGCCAGCAGCTTACAGGGAACGGGCGGCTACACCTTC.

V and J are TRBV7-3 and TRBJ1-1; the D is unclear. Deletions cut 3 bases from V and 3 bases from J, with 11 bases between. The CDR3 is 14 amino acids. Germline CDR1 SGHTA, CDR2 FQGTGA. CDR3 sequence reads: CASSLNHKYTEAFF. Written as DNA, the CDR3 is TGTGCCAGCAGCTTGAATCACAAGTACACTGAAGCTTTCTTT. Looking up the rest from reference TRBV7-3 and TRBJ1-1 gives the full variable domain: GAGVSQTPSNKVTEKGKYVELRCDPISGHTALYWYRQSLGQGPEFLIYFQGTGAADDSGLPNDRFFAVRPEGSVSTLKIQRTERGDSAVYLCASSLNHKYTEAFFGQGTRLTVV.

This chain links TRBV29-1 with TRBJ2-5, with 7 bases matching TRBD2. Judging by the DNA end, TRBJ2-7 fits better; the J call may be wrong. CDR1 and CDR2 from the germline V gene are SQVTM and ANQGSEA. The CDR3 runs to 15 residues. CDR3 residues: CSVRQEERGYYEQYF. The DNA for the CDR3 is TGCAGCGTGAGACAAGAGGAGCGGGGCTACTACGAGCAGTACTTC.

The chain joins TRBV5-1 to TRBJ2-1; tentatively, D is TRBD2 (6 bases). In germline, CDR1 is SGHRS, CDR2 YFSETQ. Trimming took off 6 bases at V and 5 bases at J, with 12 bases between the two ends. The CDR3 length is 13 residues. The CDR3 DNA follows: TGCGCCAGCAAGGGACTTGGGGACAATGAGCAGTTCTTC. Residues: CASKGLGDNEQFF.

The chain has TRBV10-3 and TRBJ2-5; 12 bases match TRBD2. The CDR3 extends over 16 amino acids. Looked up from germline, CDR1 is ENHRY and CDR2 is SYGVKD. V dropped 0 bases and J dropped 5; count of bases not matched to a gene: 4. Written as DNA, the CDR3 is TGTGCCATCAGTGAGTCGACTAGCGGGAGATCGGAGACCCAGTACTTC. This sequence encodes CAISESTSGRSETQYF.